The source of this TCR beta chain is a study of blood T cell repertoires in COVID-19 (dated by TCRdb to between 2020 and 2021). For the wider study: Collaborator samples came from the United States, Italy and Spain and covered acute and convalescent phases of COVID-19. Samples were obtained from the ongoing ImmuneRACE study (first 160 participants) and from over 1,000 subjects provided by 6 global collaborators. Deeply sampled blood TCRbeta repertoires from subjects exposed to, actively infected with, or recovered from COVID-19 were included in the dataset. Where available, HLA class I and class II types were obtained from metadata supplied by the sample provider rather than from assay-based typing. The material from the prospective study consisted of cDNA or gDNA derived from T cells, B-cell-depleted T cells, or PBMCs. A freely available public database, intended as a resource for researchers studying the immune response to SARS-CoV-2, is where the repertoires were released. The sample metadata nearly always contained a de-identified subject ID, COVID-19 status, age in years and sex.

On this clone itself: Its antigen remains unidentified. Base qualities were left out, and no much larger clone turns up one base away.

What the work shows at the level of the full study, not this receptor alone: The amount of clinical and demographic metadata varied by source and participant and was provided uncurated.

TCRbeta CDR3 regions were amplified from genomic DNA by means of the immunoSEQ Assay, a bias-controlled multiplex PCR. For the original study's pipeline: Within the assay, amplification of reference gene primers was used to estimate how many nucleated cells each sample contained. To quantify the absolute abundance of each unique TCRbeta CDR3 rearrangement, sequence reads were collapsed and filtered. Productive Simpson clonality was computed per sample as the square root of Simpson's diversity index over productive rearrangements. TCRdb holds this immuneACCESS table with in-frame rearrangements only. Some clones are missing; in checked studies, unresolved V genes explain under half, and the rest has no known cause. The D gene and trimming were derived from the DNA, and the V and J assignments and clone size from that table. This sample lists some 74,000 clones; about 91% were detected once. Under 7.5% of the sample is taken by the ten largest.

Collaborating institutions collected whole blood in K2EDTA tubes following their own protocols. For TCRbeta analysis, collaborators shipped samples as frozen whole blood, isolated PBMCs, or DNA extracted from either of those sample types. What was sequenced was peripheral blood. This TCR derives from a woman aged 80 or over with acute or convalescent COVID-19.

The DNA is TGCGCCAGCAGCCAACAAGCCCGGGACAGGTCAATCTACGAGCAGTACTTC. This translates into CASSQQARDRSIYEQYF. The chain links TRBV4-3 with TRBJ2-7; 8 bases in the middle match TRBD1. After removal of 2 bases from V and 3 bases from J, the junction retains 12 bases not matched to a gene. The germline V gene yields LGHNA for CDR1 and YSLEER for CDR2. The CDR3 runs 17 amino acids, cysteine and phenylalanine included. The kept DNA is CDR3 alone, 51 bases in frame from the first base.